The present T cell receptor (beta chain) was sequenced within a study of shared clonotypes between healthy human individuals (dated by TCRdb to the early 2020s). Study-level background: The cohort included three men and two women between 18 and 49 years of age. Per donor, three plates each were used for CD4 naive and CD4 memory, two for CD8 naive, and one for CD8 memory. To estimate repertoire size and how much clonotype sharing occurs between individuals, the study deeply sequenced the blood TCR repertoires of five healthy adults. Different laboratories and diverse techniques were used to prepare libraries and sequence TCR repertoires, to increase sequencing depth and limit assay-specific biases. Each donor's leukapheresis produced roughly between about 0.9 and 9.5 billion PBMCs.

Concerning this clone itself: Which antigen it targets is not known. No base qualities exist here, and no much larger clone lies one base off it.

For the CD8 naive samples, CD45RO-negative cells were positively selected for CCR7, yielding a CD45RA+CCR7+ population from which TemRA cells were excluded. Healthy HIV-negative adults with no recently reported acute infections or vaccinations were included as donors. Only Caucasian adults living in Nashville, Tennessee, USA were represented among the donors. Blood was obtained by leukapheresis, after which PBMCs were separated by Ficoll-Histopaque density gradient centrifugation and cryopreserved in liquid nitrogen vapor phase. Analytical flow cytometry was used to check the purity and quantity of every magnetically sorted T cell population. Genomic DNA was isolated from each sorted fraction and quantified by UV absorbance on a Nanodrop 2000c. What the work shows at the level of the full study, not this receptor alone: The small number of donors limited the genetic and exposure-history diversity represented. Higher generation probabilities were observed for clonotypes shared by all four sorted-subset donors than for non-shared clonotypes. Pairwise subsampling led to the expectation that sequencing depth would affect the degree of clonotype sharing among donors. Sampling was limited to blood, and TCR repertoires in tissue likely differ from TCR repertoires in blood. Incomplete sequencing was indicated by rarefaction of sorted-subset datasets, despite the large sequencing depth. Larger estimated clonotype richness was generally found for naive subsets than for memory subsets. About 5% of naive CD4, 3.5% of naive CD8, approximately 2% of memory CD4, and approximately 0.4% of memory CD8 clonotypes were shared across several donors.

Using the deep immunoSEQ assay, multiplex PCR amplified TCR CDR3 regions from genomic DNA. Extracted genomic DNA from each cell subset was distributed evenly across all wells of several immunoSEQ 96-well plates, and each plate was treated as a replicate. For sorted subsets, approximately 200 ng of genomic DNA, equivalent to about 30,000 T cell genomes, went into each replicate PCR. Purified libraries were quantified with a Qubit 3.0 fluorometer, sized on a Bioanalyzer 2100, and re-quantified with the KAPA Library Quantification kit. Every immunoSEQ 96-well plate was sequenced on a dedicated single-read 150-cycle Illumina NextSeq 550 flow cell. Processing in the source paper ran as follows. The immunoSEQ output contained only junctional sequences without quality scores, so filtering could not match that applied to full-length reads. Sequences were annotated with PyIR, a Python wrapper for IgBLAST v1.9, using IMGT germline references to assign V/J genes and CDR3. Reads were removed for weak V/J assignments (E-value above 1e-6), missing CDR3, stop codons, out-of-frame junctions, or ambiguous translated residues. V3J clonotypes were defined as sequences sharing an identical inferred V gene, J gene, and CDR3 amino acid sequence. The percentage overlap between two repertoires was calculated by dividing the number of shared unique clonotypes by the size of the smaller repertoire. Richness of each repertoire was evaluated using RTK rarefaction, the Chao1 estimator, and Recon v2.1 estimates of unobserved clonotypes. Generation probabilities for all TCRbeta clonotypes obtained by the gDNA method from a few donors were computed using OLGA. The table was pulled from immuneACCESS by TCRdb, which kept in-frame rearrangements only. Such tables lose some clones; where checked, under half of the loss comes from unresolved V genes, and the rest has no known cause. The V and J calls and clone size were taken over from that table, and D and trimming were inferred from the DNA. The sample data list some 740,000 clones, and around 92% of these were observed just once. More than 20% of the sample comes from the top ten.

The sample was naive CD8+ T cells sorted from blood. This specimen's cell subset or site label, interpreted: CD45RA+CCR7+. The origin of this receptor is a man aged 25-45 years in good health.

The CDR3 in this case is CASSLSGTGDKSGELFF. The bases are TGTGCCAGCAGCTTATCTGGGACAGGGGACAAATCCGGGGAGCTGTTTTTT. The chain is assembled from TRBV7-9 and TRBJ2-2; 10 central bases correspond to TRBD1. Trimming leaves V shorter by 2 bases and J shorter by 6 bases, with the junction holding 9 bases beyond the gene matches. The CDR3 contains 17 residues, cysteine and phenylalanine counted. The retained sequence is limited to the CDR3, 51 bases, with the frame set at the first base. Reading the germline V gene (reference sequence) gives CDR1 SEHNR and CDR2 FQNEAQ.